Each of the 21 T cell receptor beta chains below was sequenced from the same sample in a study of response to subunit inactivated influenza vaccine. TCRdb ran MiXCR on the RT-PCR reads and lists one entry per CDR3 protein. This table has about 500,000 distinct CDR3 sequences, approximately 12% appearing once. The sequencing used PBMCs from blood, collected 40 to 50 days after vaccination. The receptor set was obtained from a man aged 50 or older who received an inactivated influenza vaccine.

This clonotype was counted many times. J is TRBJ2-2 and V is TRBV10-3; 8 positions agree with TRBD1. Unmatched junction bases numbered 4, after V lost 11 bases and J lost 5 bases. The CDR3 length is 12 residues. CDR1 and CDR2 from the germline V gene are ENHRY and SYGVKD. The CDR3: CAVRQGTGELFF. For the CDR3, the DNA is TGTGCCGTCCGACAGGGGACCGGGGAGCTGTTTTTT.

The sample holds many counts of this clonotype. This chain joins TRBV20-1 and TRBJ2-3, with 8 bases identical to TRBD2. The V segment lost 6 bases and the J segment 1 base; nucleotides outside the gene matches: 6. Germline lookup yields CDR1 DFQATT and CDR2 SNEGSKA (reference sequence). This CDR3 comprises 14 residues. The CDR3 spells CSASLAGGTDTQYF. For the CDR3, the DNA is TGCAGTGCCAGCCTAGCGGGTGGCACAGATACGCAGTATTTT.

This chain links TRBV7-8 with TRBJ2-7, with 7 bases matching TRBD2. Germline trimming cut 3 bases from V and 3 bases from J; bases unmatched to any gene: 11. From germline, CDR1 is SGHVS and CDR2 FQNEAQ. This CDR3 is built from 16 residues. The chain's CDR3 is CASSFLGIGGSYEQYF. CDR3 coding DNA: TGTGCCAGCAGCTTCTTGGGTATCGGGGGGAGCTACGAGCAGTACTTC.

The rearrangement links TRBV12-3 or TRBV12-4 to TRBJ1-6; D gene unclear. This CDR3 comprises 13 residues. V gave up 3 bases and J gave up 10 bases, with 10 bases separating them. CDR3 in amino acids: CASSLRVGSPLHF. The CDR3 DNA is TGTGCCAGCAGTTTGCGGGTTGGGTCACCCCTCCACTTT.

The CDR3 DNA follows: TGCAGCGCCGCGGCCGATGGAAACACCATATATTTT. Translation gives CSAAADGNTIYF. The V and J genes are TRBV29-1 and TRBJ1-3; no clear D gene. With 7 bases removed from V and 3 bases from J, the gap between germline ends came to 10 bases. Germline values: CDR1 SQVTM, CDR2 ANQGSEA. CDR3 size: 12 residues.

This rearrangement joins TRBV29-1 to TRBJ2-7; possible D gene TRBD1, 7 bases. V gave up 5 bases and J gave up 2 bases, with 16 bases separating them. The CDR3 is 14 amino acids. In germline, CDR1 is SQVTM, CDR2 ANQGSEA. This CDR3 is CSVRGGGLTYEQYF. The CDR3 DNA sequence: TGCAGCGTTAGAGGGGGCGGACTAACCTACGAGCAGTACTTC.

The genes are TRBV4-2 and TRBJ2-3; D is possibly TRBD1 (5 bases). The germline V and J ends were trimmed by 0 bases and 0 bases, with 10 bases remaining between them. The CDR3 is 16 residues long. The germline V gene has CDR1 LGHNA and CDR2 YNFKEQ. The CDR3 nucleotides are TGTGCCAGCAGCCAAGATCAGGGATTGAGCACAGATACGCAGTATTTT. It is translated as CASSQDQGLSTDTQYF.

This rearrangement joins TRBV7-9 to TRBJ2-3; tentative D call: TRBD1 (6 bases). Germline CDR1 reads SEHNR; CDR2 reads FQNEAQ (reference sequence). The CDR3 is 15 amino acids. V lost 5 bases and J 4 bases, leaving 16 bases between the germline ends. CDR3 nucleotide sequence: TGTGCCAGCAGCCCCGCGGCAGGGGCCGCAGATACGCAGTATTTT. It encodes CASSPAAGAADTQYF.

This clonotype was picked up a small number of times. The chain couples TRBV12-3 or TRBV12-4 to TRBJ2-2; unclear D gene. This CDR3 comprises 13 residues. V was shortened by 3 bases and J by 8 bases, with 10 bases between the two germline ends. CDR3 region: CASSLFLEGELFF. CDR3 in DNA: TGTGCCAGCAGTTTGTTCTTGGAGGGGGAGCTGTTTTTT.

The chain is built from TRBV3-1 and TRBJ2-5, with D possibly TRBD1 on 6 matching bases. The CDR3 is made up of 15 amino acids. Between the trimmed V and J ends, which lost 6 bases and 5 bases, there was a span of 19 bases. Per germline, CDR1 LGHDT and CDR2 YNNKEL (reference sequence). CDR3 sequence: CASSLSQGGRETQYF. The CDR3 bases are TGTGCCAGCAGTTTATCTCAAGGGGGTCGCGAGACCCAGTACTTC.

J is TRBJ1-2 and V is TRBV18, with D uncertain. CDR1 and CDR2 from the germline V gene are KGHSH and LQKENI. V lost 2 bases and J 7 bases, leaving 14 bases between the germline ends. The CDR3 sequence is 14 residues long. CDR3 residues: CASSPSSSARGYTF. In DNA form, the CDR3 reads TGTGCCAGCTCACCATCAAGCAGCGCTCGTGGCTACACCTTC. The full variable domain, rest sourced from reference TRBV18 and TRBJ1-2, is NAGVMQNPRHLVRRRGQEARLRCSPMKGHSHVYWYRQLPEEGLKFMVYLQKENIIDESGMPKERFSAEFPKEGPSILRIQQVVRGDSAAYFCASSPSSSARGYTFGSGTRLTVV.

The chain is built from TRBV20-1 and TRBJ2-7, with D possibly called TRBD1 or TRBD2 (6 bases each). The germline CDR1 and CDR2 sequences are DFQATT and SNEGSKA (reference sequence). The V end was cut by 4 bases, the J end by 3 bases, with 13 bases between. The CDR3 has 13 residues. CDR3 coding DNA: TGCAGTGCTATCAAACAGGGAGGCTACGAGCAGTACTTC. It specifies CSAIKQGGYEQYF.

The V call is TRBV20-1, the J call TRBJ1-5; no definite D call. CDR3 length: 13 amino acids. V dropped 4 bases and J dropped 0 bases, with 7 bases sitting between them. Germline V gene data show CDR1 as DFQATT and CDR2 as SNEGSKA (reference sequence). The CDR3 nucleotides read TGCAGTGCTACGGAGGATAGCAATCAGCCCCAGCATTTT. This gives the protein CSATEDSNQPQHF.

This clonotype was detected only a few times. The rearrangement joins TRBV5-1 to TRBJ2-1, with 10 bases lining up with TRBD2. This CDR3 has 16 amino acids. J lost 3 bases, V lost 4 bases, and 7 bases had no gene match. Per germline, CDR1 SGHRS and CDR2 YFSETQ. The DNA for the CDR3 is TGCGCCAGCAGCCAAACCTCTAGCGGGAGCTACAATGAGCAGTTCTTC. Its protein is CASSQTSSGSYNEQFF.

This clonotype was detected only a few times. This chain links TRBV10-2 with TRBJ2-1; 8 bases fit TRBD2. CDR1 is WSHSY and CDR2 is SAAADI in the germline V gene. The CDR3 sequence is 13 residues long. The V and J ends lost 6 bases and 6 bases, in that order; junction bases with no gene match: 4. As DNA, the CDR3 is TGCGCCAGCAGACGGGGGGGCAGCAATGAGCAGTTCTTC. Its protein product is CASRRGGSNEQFF.

The V gene is TRBV19, the J gene TRBJ2-1; 8 bases agree with TRBD2. This CDR3 is built from 12 residues. V trimming: 8 bases; J trimming: 9 bases; junction bases outside the gene matches: 6. CDR1 and CDR2 (germline): LNHDA, SQIVND (reference sequence). The CDR3 DNA reads TGTGCCAGTCGCGGGGGGTTCAGTGAGCAGTTCTTC. Its protein is CASRGGFSEQFF.

The V gene is TRBV5-1, the J gene TRBJ1-3; D uncertain. Germline values: CDR1 SGHRS, CDR2 YFSETQ. V lost 3 bases to trimming and J lost 4 bases, with 8 bases between them. The CDR3 has 13 residues. CDR3 loop: CASSSLRGNTIYF. The CDR3 nucleotides are TGCGCCAGCAGCTCGCTCCGGGGAAACACCATATATTTT.

The chain carries TRBV12-3 or TRBV12-4 and TRBJ1-2, with D perhaps TRBD1 (5 bases). The germline V and J ends were trimmed by 5 bases and 6 bases, with 13 bases remaining between them. CDR3 length equals 13 residues. The CDR3 coding sequence is TGTGCCAGCAGTCGGGACCCAGTGGATGGCTACACCTTC. It specifies CASSRDPVDGYTF.

Turning to this clonotype: This may come from a read error, since a much larger clone is one base off. The chain links TRBV24-1 to TRBJ2-1; D may be TRBD2 (6 bases). The DNA end is a closer match to TRBJ2-7, so the J assignment may be wrong. CDR1 and CDR2 from the germline V gene are KGHDR and SFDVKD. This CDR3 contains 13 residues. This CDR3 reads CATDSGGNNEQYF. DNA for the CDR3: TGTGCCACCGATAGCGGAGGGAACAATGAGCAGTACTTC.

This chain links TRBV7-9 with TRBJ2-7; possible D gene TRBD1, 6 bases. The CDR3 is made up of 14 amino acids. The germline V gene encodes CDR1 SEHNR and CDR2 FQNEAQ (reference sequence). V was cut by 5 bases and J by 5 bases, with 16 bases left in between. CDR3 in amino acids: CASSKVYRDNEQYF. DNA for the CDR3: TGTGCCAGCAGCAAAGTTTACAGGGACAACGAGCAGTACTTC.

This clonotype was detected ten times or more. The genes are TRBV28 and TRBJ2-3, with 8 bases identical to TRBD1. Unmatched junction bases numbered 7, after V lost 5 bases and J lost 0 bases. In germline, CDR1 is MDHEN, CDR2 SYDVKM. CDR3 length: 16 residues. The DNA of the CDR3 is TGTGCCAGCAGTATACGGACAGGGTTGAGCACAGATACGCAGTATTTT. It is translated as CASSIRTGLSTDTQYF.